Listed below are T cell receptor beta chains from one sample, sequenced in a study of blood T cell repertoires in COVID-19. The protocol was immunoSEQ multiplex PCR, while the TCRdb copy is restricted to in-frame clones and leaves out a portion. The data show 150,000 to 200,000 clones, roughly four fifths seen once. Input material: peripheral blood. The receptors derive from a human donor with acute or convalescent COVID-19. The donor label of this sample is uncertain. Each CDR3 is given with its conserved first and last residue. A D gene is named only where the DNA matches it firmly. Part of the rows lack a size; the others show once, few, many or a class for expanded clones.

J	size	V	D	CDR3	DNA
TRBJ1-1	.	TRBV29-1	TRBD1	CSVLGTDNTEAFF	TGCAGCGTACTCGGGACAGACAACACTGAAGCTTTCTTT
TRBJ1-4	.	TRBV11-2	.	CASSLVGGGANEKLFF	TGTGCCAGCAGCTTAGTGGGGGGGGGTGCTAATGAAAAACTGTTTTTT
TRBJ1-1	.	TRBV29-1	.	CSVERGGGTEAFF	TGCAGCGTTGAAAGGGGGGGAGGCACTGAAGCTTTCTTT
TRBJ1-4	.	TRBV29-1	.	CSAGQGDGKLFF	TGCAGCGCGGGCCAGGGCGATGGAAAACTGTTTTTT
TRBJ1-4	.	TRBV25-1	.	CASSPDSTQNEKLFF	TGTGCCAGCAGCCCCGACAGTACCCAAAATGAAAAACTGTTTTTT
TRBJ1-6	.	TRBV7-2	TRBD1	CASSPGDRGNSPLHF	TGTGCCAGCAGTCCGGGGGACAGGGGCAATTCACCCCTCCACTTT
TRBJ1-4	.	TRBV2	TRBD1	CAGRTGGLNEKLFF	TGTGCCGGGAGGACAGGGGGGCTTAATGAAAAACTGTTTTTT
TRBJ2-1	.	TRBV4-1	TRBD1	CASSQEGTGRREQFF	TGCGCCAGCAGCCAAGAAGGGACAGGGCGTCGTGAGCAGTTCTTC
TRBJ2-1	.	TRBV18	TRBD1	CASSPIGTGSYNEQFF	TGTGCCAGCTCACCGATCGGGACAGGGTCCTACAATGAGCAGTTCTTC
TRBJ2-5	.	TRBV5-1	TRBD1	CASSLAPDRGAETQYF	TGCGCCAGCAGCTTGGCCCCGGACAGGGGGGCTGAGACCCAGTACTTC
TRBJ1-5	.	TRBV12-3/TRBV12-4	.	CASSLRGDQPQHF	TGTGCCAGCAGTTTACGGGGGGATCAGCCCCAGCATTTT
TRBJ1-2	.	TRBV30	TRBD1	CAWEDRAARDYGYTF	TGTGCCTGGGAGGACAGGGCCGCACGGGACTATGGCTACACCTTC
TRBJ2-1	.	TRBV11-3	TRBD2	CASSSVSGRAVDEQFF	TGTGCCAGCAGCTCGGTGAGCGGGAGGGCGGTGGATGAGCAGTTCTTC
TRBJ2-3	.	TRBV29-1	TRBD2	CSVASGPSTDTQYF	TGCAGCGTTGCTAGCGGGCCAAGCACAGATACGCAGTATTTT
TRBJ1-2	.	TRBV6-5	.	CASSGGVWSYGYTF	TGTGCCAGCAGCGGAGGGGTATGGAGCTATGGCTACACCTTC
TRBJ2-5	.	TRBV2	.	CASRLHNQETQYF	TGTGCCAGCAGACTACACAACCAAGAGACCCAGTACTTC
TRBJ2-5	.	TRBV20-1	.	CSASRQETQYF	TGCAGTGCGTCCCGGCAAGAGACCCAGTACTTC
TRBJ2-3	.	TRBV3-1/TRBV3-2	TRBD1	CASSSSDRGTDTQYF	TGTGCCAGCAGTTCCTCGGACAGGGGCACAGATACGCAGTATTTT
TRBJ2-3	.	TRBV9	TRBD1	CASSAPLAGGTDTQYF	TGTGCCAGCAGCGCCCCCTTGGCAGGGGGTACAGATACGCAGTATTTT
TRBJ2-2	.	TRBV7-2	.	CASSLGAQLYQGELFF	TGTGCCAGCAGCTTAGGGGCACAGCTATACCAAGGGGAGCTGTTTTTT
TRBJ2-1	few	TRBV9	.	CASSPTLNEQFF	TGTGCCAGCAGCCCCACTTTAAATGAGCAGTTCTTC
TRBJ2-3	.	TRBV3-1/TRBV3-2	.	CASSPRGQGDTQYF	TGTGCCAGCAGCCCCCGCGGCCAGGGGGATACGCAGTATTTT
TRBJ2-5	.	TRBV27	.	CASSLNPARERAQYF	TGTGCCAGCAGTCTAAACCCAGCCAGGGAGCGGGCCCAGTACTTC
TRBJ1-1	few	TRBV7-9	.	CASTVDSLYMNTEAFF	TGTGCCAGCACCGTGGACAGCCTCTACATGAACACTGAAGCTTTCTTT
TRBJ1-4	.	TRBV7-9	.	CASSLGWGGGSDEKLFF	TGTGCCAGCAGCTTAGGTTGGGGCGGGGGAAGCGATGAAAAACTGTTTTTT
TRBJ2-1	.	TRBV11-3	TRBD2	CASSLEGGSGHEQFF	TGTGCCAGCAGCTTAGAGGGCGGGAGCGGCCATGAGCAGTTCTTC
TRBJ2-1	.	TRBV27	TRBD2	CASKLAGVGGEQFF	TGTGCCAGCAAACTAGCGGGAGTGGGGGGTGAGCAGTTCTTC
TRBJ2-1	.	TRBV9	TRBD2	CASSRLAGGLDNEQFF	TGTGCCAGCAGCCGGCTAGCGGGGGGGCTTGACAATGAGCAGTTCTTC
TRBJ1-2	few	TRBV6-5	.	CASTTDPGGYTF	TGTGCCAGCACTACAGACCCCGGTGGCTACACCTTC
TRBJ1-6	.	TRBV12-3/TRBV12-4	.	CASSLAGASPLHF	TGTGCCAGCAGTTTAGCCGGTGCTTCACCCCTCCACTTT
TRBJ2-3	.	TRBV4-1	TRBD2	CASSPTLAGGITDTQYF	TGCGCCAGCAGCCCTACATTAGCGGGGGGGATCACAGATACGCAGTATTTT
TRBJ2-3	.	TRBV7-2	TRBD2	CASSLGTRSLDTQYF	TGTGCCAGCAGCTTAGGGACTAGGAGTCTGGATACGCAGTATTTT
TRBJ2-7	.	TRBV6-5	TRBD1	CASAPRDRPPYEQYF	TGTGCCAGCGCCCCGAGGGACAGGCCCCCCTACGAGCAGTACTTC
TRBJ1-3	.	TRBV7-3	.	CASSLTPGEGNTIYF	TGTGCCAGCAGCCTCACACCGGGTGAAGGAAACACCATATATTTT
TRBJ2-7	.	TRBV6-5	TRBD1	CASSLTGVVYEQYF	TGTGCCAGCAGTTTGACAGGGGTTGTGTACGAGCAGTACTTC
TRBJ1-5	.	TRBV10-1	.	CASLASTDPPISNQPQHF	TGCGCCAGCCTAGCATCGACCGATCCCCCCATTAGCAATCAGCCCCAGCATTTT
TRBJ2-7	few	TRBV29-1	.	CSVAWSSYEQYF	TGCAGCGTTGCATGGAGCTCCTACGAGCAGTACTTC
TRBJ1-1	.	TRBV4-1	.	CASSQEQRDTEAFF	TGCGCCAGCAGCCAGGAGCAGAGGGACACTGAAGCTTTCTTT
TRBJ1-1	.	TRBV6-1	.	CASSDEGGLWTEAFF	TGTGCCAGCAGTGATGAGGGGGGGCTTTGGACTGAAGCTTTCTTT
TRBJ2-5	.	TRBV4-1	TRBD2	CASSQGSGGQETQYF	TGCGCCAGCAGCCAAGGTAGCGGGGGGCAAGAGACCCAGTACTTC
TRBJ1-3	.	TRBV3-1/TRBV3-2	.	CASSQDWRSWAGNTIYF	TGTGCCAGCAGCCAAGATTGGCGATCCTGGGCGGGAAACACCATATATTTT
TRBJ1-1	.	TRBV2	TRBD1	CASRRQGFGEAFF	TGTGCCAGCAGACGACAGGGTTTCGGTGAAGCTTTCTTT
TRBJ1-5	.	TRBV4-1	TRBD1	CASRSQGGPQHF	TGCGCCAGCAGATCACAGGGGGGGCCCCAGCATTTT
TRBJ2-1	.	TRBV2	TRBD2	CASSEGLAGGNEQFF	TGTGCCAGCAGTGAGGGACTAGCGGGAGGCAATGAGCAGTTCTTC
TRBJ1-6	.	TRBV3-1/TRBV3-2	TRBD1	CASSQDRTGTSPLHF	TGTGCCAGCAGCCAAGATCGGACAGGGACCTCACCCCTCCACTTT
TRBJ2-2	.	TRBV7-8	.	CASSVSYTGELFF	TGTGCCAGCAGCGTATCCTACACCGGGGAGCTGTTTTTT
TRBJ2-1	.	TRBV10-2	.	CASRSRGGGRNEQFF	TGCGCCAGCAGATCAAGAGGGGGGGGGAGGAATGAGCAGTTCTTC
TRBJ2-6	.	TRBV18	TRBD2	CASSRLTGTSGGAGAGANVLTF	TGTGCCAGCTCACGATTAACCGGGACTAGCGGGGGGGCCGGAGCTGGGGCCAACGTCCTGACTTTC
TRBJ1-1	.	TRBV18	.	CASSPGPQRTEAFF	TGTGCCAGCTCACCGGGGCCCCAAAGAACTGAAGCTTTCTTT
TRBJ1-6	.	TRBV5-4	TRBD1	CASSRRTGAQFSPLHF	TGTGCCAGCAGCCGCCGGACAGGGGCCCAGTTTTCACCCCTCCACTTT
TRBJ2-1	once	TRBV11-2	TRBD2	CASSSIAGGPGEQFF	TGTGCCAGCAGCTCTATAGCGGGGGGGCCAGGGGAGCAGTTCTTC